The clone carrying this T cell receptor beta chain occurred many times. Its antigen is unidentified. This sample stems from a study of Graves' ophthalmopathy and Graves' hyperthyroidism. Whole-study results and caveats: With a specificity of roughly 72% and a sensitivity of about 71%, the model predicted ophthalmopathy progression.

CDR3 length equals 16 residues. J was trimmed by 2 bases and V by 0 bases; bases with no gene match: 9. CDR1 is DFQATT and CDR2 is SNEGSKA in the germline V gene (reference sequence). If patients had other autoimmune diseases, uncontrolled infections, pregnancy or lactation, they were excluded. The TCR beta CDR3 regions underwent amplification from RNA transcripts. The authors performed first-round RT-PCR with HTBI primers and then a second-round multiplex PCR. TCRdb recomputed calls from the multiplex PCR reads with MiXCR, one row per CDR3 protein. The table lists over 650,000 distinct CDR3 sequences, about 38% of them singletons.

The sample consisted of peripheral blood. The V call is TRBV20-1, the J call TRBJ2-7; TRBD1 matches 8 bases. This TCR came from an adult man with Graves' ophthalmopathy. CDR3 nucleotide sequence: TGCAGTGCTAGAGATCGTAGAACAGGGGGGACCTACGAGCAGTACTTC. Translation: CSARDRRTGGTYEQYF.